These 17 T cell receptor beta chains came from one sample sequenced in a study of blood T cell repertoires in COVID-19. Produced via immunoSEQ multiplex PCR; TCRdb's table is partial and in-frame only. This table holds more than 65,000 clones, more than 75% found once. The sequenced sample consisted of peripheral blood. The receptors were sampled from a woman of 80 years or more with active or convalescent COVID-19.

The gene calls are TRBV5-4 and TRBJ2-7, with TRBD2 as a possible D gene (6 bases). V was trimmed by 8 bases and J by 4 bases, leaving 7 bases between them. The CDR3 has 10 amino acids. Germline lookup yields CDR1 SGHNT and CDR2 YYREEE (reference sequence). The CDR3 protein is CARGGYEQYF. CDR3 coding DNA: TGTGCCAGGGGGGGATACGAGCAGTACTTC.

The chain combines TRBV5-1 with TRBJ1-4; possible D gene TRBD1, 5 bases. The CDR3 loop spans 14 amino acids. The V and J ends lost 2 bases and 2 bases respectively, with 7 bases between them. Germline CDR1 and CDR2: SGHRS and YFSETQ. The CDR3 reads CASSLGATNEKLFF. The CDR3 region has the DNA TGCGCCAGCAGCTTAGGGGCGACTAATGAAAAACTGTTTTTT.

This chain links TRBV5-1 with TRBJ2-7, with 9 bases aligning to TRBD1. V lost 4 bases, J lost 4 bases, and 9 bases stayed unmatched. The length of the CDR3 is 15 residues. Germline V gives CDR1 SGHRS, CDR2 YFSETQ. The CDR3 DNA follows: TGCGCCAGCAGCCGAACGGGACAGGGCTCTTACGAGCAGTACTTC. Protein product: CASSRTGQGSYEQYF.

In DNA form, the CDR3 reads TGCGCCAGCAGCTTGGGACCCGCGGGGGCGGAGGGCAATCAGCCCCAGCATTTT. As protein: CASSLGPAGAEGNQPQHF. This rearrangement joins TRBV5-1 to TRBJ1-5; a possible D gene is TRBD1 (6 bases). The V end was cut by 0 bases, the J end by 2 bases, with 18 bases between. The germline CDR1 and CDR2 sequences are SGHRS and YFSETQ. The CDR3 spans 18 residues.

This chain links TRBV6-2 or TRBV6-3 with TRBJ2-1; weak D call: TRBD2 (6 bases). There are 14 residues in the CDR3. The germline V gene has CDR1 MNHEY and CDR2 SVGEGT. V shed 5 bases and J shed 10 bases, with 18 bases lying between them. CDR3 DNA sequence: TGTGCCAGCAGTGGGGACTCAATAAAACTCGAGCAGTTCTTC. Translating gives CASSGDSIKLEQFF.

V usage is TRBV5-4 and J usage is TRBJ1-4; 10 nucleotides align to TRBD1. The V segment lost 5 bases and the J segment 10 bases; nucleotides outside the gene matches: 17. The CDR3 is made up of 17 amino acids. Germline values: CDR1 SGHNT, CDR2 YYREEE (reference sequence). CDR3 loop: CASSRMGQGWMKGKLFF. Written as DNA, the CDR3 is TGTGCCAGCAGTAGGATGGGACAGGGGTGGATGAAAGGAAAACTGTTTTTT. The full variable domain, completed using reference TRBV5-4 and TRBJ1-4, is ETGVTQSPTHLIKTRGQQVTLRCSSQSGHNTVSWYQQALGQGPQFIFQYYREEENGRGNFPPRFSGLQFPNYSSELNVNALELDDSALYLCASSRMGQGWMKGKLFFGSGTQLSVL.

V usage is TRBV6-2 or TRBV6-3 and J usage is TRBJ2-2; D is perhaps TRBD1 (6 bases). The V end was cut by 5 bases, the J end by 3 bases, with 10 bases between. Germline values: CDR1 MNHEY, CDR2 SVGEGT. The CDR3 extends over 14 amino acids. The CDR3 coding sequence is TGTGCCAGCAGTGTCAGGGGTTACACCGGGGAGCTGTTTTTT. It yields the protein CASSVRGYTGELFF.

The V and J genes are TRBV28 and TRBJ1-5, with a possible D match to TRBD1 (6 bases). This CDR3 is built from 15 residues. The V end was cut by 6 bases, the J end by 5 bases, with 17 bases between. CDR1 and CDR2 from the germline V gene are MDHEN and SYDVKM. The CDR3: CASSDGQTSHQPQHF. The CDR3 coding sequence is TGTGCCAGCAGCGATGGACAGACCTCTCATCAGCCCCAGCATTTT.

This chain joins TRBV12-3 or TRBV12-4 and TRBJ2-3; perhaps TRBD2 as D (5 bases). Trimming stripped 1 base from V and 9 bases from J, with 8 bases between. The CDR3 sequence is 12 residues long. The CDR3 bases are TGTGCCAGCAGTTTAGGGCCGGGGACGCAGTATTTT. Translating gives CASSLGPGTQYF.

This clone has a handful of counts. The chain is built from TRBV6-4 and TRBJ2-1; 7 nucleotides match TRBD1. The J segment lost 10 bases and the V segment lost 6 bases, leaving 12 bases of the junction unmatched. The CDR3 has 14 amino acids. Germline lookup yields CDR1 MRHNA and CDR2 SNTAGT. The CDR3 sequence: CASSRTQIGGEQFF. DNA for the CDR3: TGTGCCAGCAGCCGGACTCAGATAGGGGGCGAGCAGTTCTTC.

The genes are TRBV23-1 and TRBJ1-5; the match to TRBD1 covers 7 bases. TRBV23-1 is an ORF, with its function uncertain. This CDR3 spans 16 amino acids. J gave up 4 bases and V 3 bases, and 9 bases lay outside the gene matches. The CDR3 is CASSQGDSNSNQPQHF. CDR3 bases: TGCGCCAGCAGTCAGGGGGACAGCAACTCAAATCAGCCCCAGCATTTT.

J is TRBJ2-3 and V is TRBV7-2; 12 bases agree with TRBD2. The germline V gene has CDR1 SGHTA and CDR2 FQGNSA. The length of the CDR3 is 17 residues. Germline trimming cut 1 base from V and 4 bases from J; bases unmatched to any gene: 6. CDR3 DNA sequence: TGTGCCAGCAGCTTAGTGGAACTAGCGGGGGGCCCAGATACGCAGTATTTT. This sequence encodes CASSLVELAGGPDTQYF.

The rearrangement uses TRBV6-2 or TRBV6-3 and TRBJ2-1; 13 bases map to TRBD2. CDR3 size: 16 residues. In germline, CDR1 is MNHEY, CDR2 SVGEGT. Trimming removed 6 bases from V and 7 bases from J; junction bases left unmatched: 9. CDR3 sequence: CASSPPGLAGTNEQFF. The CDR3 DNA reads TGTGCCAGCAGCCCCCCGGGACTAGCGGGGACGAATGAGCAGTTCTTC.

J is TRBJ2-6 and V is TRBV11-3; 8 nucleotides agree with TRBD2. Looked up from germline, CDR1 is SGHNT and CDR2 is YENEEA. J was trimmed by 0 bases and V by 6 bases; bases with no gene match: 1. The length of the CDR3 is 15 residues. This CDR3 is CASSAGGSGANVLTF. The CDR3 bases are TGTGCCAGCAGTGCGGGGGGCTCTGGGGCCAACGTCCTGACTTTC.

The chain uses TRBV6-4 and TRBJ1-6; tentatively, D is TRBD1 (5 bases). Germline V CDR1 and CDR2: MRHNA, SNTAGT. V was pared by 3 bases and J by 6 bases, with 9 bases between. The CDR3 has 14 residues. The CDR3 loop reads CASSEARGNSPLHF. For the CDR3, the DNA is TGTGCCAGCAGTGAGGCTAGGGGTAATTCACCCCTCCACTTT.

The V and J genes are TRBV7-8 and TRBJ1-1; the D is unclear. V lost 6 bases and J 1 base, leaving 15 bases between the germline ends. In germline, CDR1 is SGHVS, CDR2 FQNEAQ. The CDR3 extends over 15 amino acids. The CDR3 region has the DNA TGTGCCAGCAGTATCTCTCCGGGAGCGAACACTGAAGCTTTCTTT. This codes for CASSISPGANTEAFF.

V is TRBV11-3 and J is TRBJ1-3; no reliable D call. The CDR3 consists of 13 residues. Between the trimmed V and J ends, which lost 3 bases and 9 bases, there was a span of 12 bases. Germline V gives CDR1 SGHNT, CDR2 YENEEA. In DNA form, the CDR3 reads TGTGCCAGCAGCTTGAGTGCTGAAGCCACCATATATTTT. As protein: CASSLSAEATIYF.